Shown below are 15 T cell receptor beta chains from a single sample sequenced in a study of blood T cell repertoires in COVID-19. Repertoires were generated with immunoSEQ multiplex PCR, while TCRdb's copy carries only in-frame clones and drops some. The table lists approximately 290,000 clones, roughly 89% of them singletons. What was sequenced was PBMCs or T cells enriched from blood (not recorded which). The receptors come from a young woman with acute COVID-19.

This clone was picked up one time. This chain uses TRBV24-1 with TRBJ2-1; 8 nucleotides align to TRBD1. V shed 3 bases, J shed 9 bases, and the junction held 9 bases outside the gene matches. The CDR3 runs 15 residues. CDR1 is KGHDR, CDR2 SFDVKD, per germline. CDR3 coding DNA: TGTGCCACCAGTGATCGGGACAGGCAGGCGGGTGAGCAGTTCTTC. This codes for CATSDRDRQAGEQFF.

V is TRBV27 and J is TRBJ2-2, with D tentatively TRBD2 (5 bases). The germline V and J ends were trimmed by 7 bases and 4 bases, with 10 bases remaining between them. The CDR3 totals 13 residues. Germline V CDR1 and CDR2: MNHEY, SMNVEV (reference sequence). The DNA for the CDR3 is TGTGCCAGCATTGATGGAGGCACCGGGGAGCTGTTTTTT. This codes for CASIDGGTGELFF.

This clone was found many times. The chain uses TRBV24-1 and TRBJ1-1; tentative D call: TRBD1 (5 bases). The V gene lost 4 bases and the J gene lost 8 bases, with 19 bases spanning the gap. Germline values: CDR1 KGHDR, CDR2 SFDVKD. This CDR3 has 15 residues. In nucleotides, the CDR3 is TGTGCCACCAGTGACCCGGGACGGGGGGACCCAGAAGCTTTCTTT. This codes for CATSDPGRGDPEAFF.

The chain couples TRBV28 to TRBJ1-5; weak D call: TRBD1 (5 bases). Germline assignment: CDR1 MDHEN and CDR2 SYDVKM. The V and J ends lost 3 bases and 1 base respectively, with 16 bases between them. The CDR3 loop spans 17 amino acids. The CDR3 loop reads CASSFPPYRPSNQPQHF. CDR3 nucleotides: TGTGCCAGCAGTTTTCCCCCCTACAGGCCGAGCAATCAGCCCCAGCATTTT.

V is TRBV28 and J is TRBJ1-2; 12 positions agree with TRBD1. CDR1 is MDHEN and CDR2 is SYDVKM in the germline V gene. CDR3 length: 18 amino acids. Trimming cost V 6 bases and J 3 bases; bases outside gene matches: 14. The CDR3 sequence: CASRPLPGQGAWYYGYTF. The CDR3 DNA is TGTGCCAGCAGACCGCTTCCGGGACAGGGGGCCTGGTACTATGGCTACACCTTC.

The rearrangement links TRBV7-3 to TRBJ1-2; D not certain. CDR1 and CDR2 from the germline V gene are SGHTA and FQGTGA. The CDR3 is 17 residues long. Trimming left V 0 bases short and J 8 bases short, with 22 bases between. CDR3 protein: CASSLTGGEGSSWGYTF. CDR3 bases: TGTGCCAGCAGCTTAACGGGCGGGGAAGGTTCTTCTTGGGGCTACACCTTC. The complete variable domain, with remaining parts taken from reference TRBV7-3 and TRBJ1-2, reads GAGVSQTPSNKVTEKGKYVELRCDPISGHTALYWYRQSLGQGPEFLIYFQGTGAADDSGLPNDRFFAVRPEGSVSTLKIQRTERGDSAVYLCASSLTGGEGSSWGYTFGSGTRLTVV.

The V call is TRBV28, the J call TRBJ2-7; 9 bases fit TRBD1. CDR1 is MDHEN, CDR2 SYDVKM, per germline. With 5 bases clipped from V and 0 bases from J, the junction kept 5 bases outside the gene matches. The CDR3 length is 15 residues. In DNA, the CDR3 is TGTGCCAGCAGTGGACAGGGGACCCTCTCCTACGAGCAGTACTTC. Its translation: CASSGQGTLSYEQYF.

This chain uses TRBV9 with TRBJ2-5; D is uncertain. In germline, CDR1 is SGDLS, CDR2 YYNGEE. V lost 0 bases and J 3 bases, leaving 6 bases between the germline ends. This CDR3 has 13 amino acids. CDR3 residues: CASSVATEETQYF. CDR3 DNA sequence: TGTGCCAGCAGCGTAGCAACAGAAGAGACCCAGTACTTC.

The chain recombines TRBV29-1 with TRBJ2-1, with 9 positions matching TRBD2. V was clipped by 5 bases and J by 6 bases; unmatched bases: 11. This CDR3 has 15 residues. Germline V gene lookup returns CDR1 SQVTM and CDR2 ANQGSEA. The CDR3 protein is CSVPSGTSSLNEQFF. CDR3 sequence (DNA): TGCAGCGTTCCTTCCGGGACTAGCAGCCTCAATGAGCAGTTCTTC.

The V gene is TRBV3-1 (or the pseudogene TRBV3-2), the J gene TRBJ1-2, with 7 bases aligning to TRBD1. With 3 bases clipped from V and 3 bases from J, the junction kept 4 bases outside the gene matches. CDR3 size: 14 residues. Germline V gene sequence: CDR1 LGHDT, CDR2 YNNKEL (reference sequence). This CDR3 reads CASSQEDRDYGYTF. For the CDR3, the DNA is TGTGCCAGCAGCCAGGAAGACAGGGACTATGGCTACACCTTC.

V usage is TRBV7-3 and J usage is TRBJ2-2; D unclear. V lost 5 bases and J 4 bases, leaving 14 bases between the germline ends. The CDR3 has 15 amino acids. Germline CDR1 SGHTA, CDR2 FQGTGA. The CDR3 coding sequence is TGTGCCAGCAGCCCACGAGCGTTAGGCACCGGGGAGCTGTTTTTT. This codes for CASSPRALGTGELFF.

This sequence joins TRBV5-1 and TRBJ2-1; the match to TRBD2 covers 8 bases. This CDR3 is built from 15 residues. Germline assignment: CDR1 SGHRS and CDR2 YFSETQ. J lost 3 bases, V lost 0 bases, and 2 bases had no gene match. CDR3 loop: CASSLGTSLYNEQFF. As DNA, the CDR3 is TGCGCCAGCAGCTTGGGGACTAGCCTCTACAATGAGCAGTTCTTC.

The V and J genes are TRBV29-1 and TRBJ2-1, with D possibly TRBD2 on 5 matching bases. There are 13 residues in the CDR3. Trimming took off 8 bases at V and 6 bases at J, with 17 bases between the two ends. Germline CDR1 is SQVTM and CDR2 is ANQGSEA. CDR3 protein: CSFGERNVNEQFF. The DNA for the CDR3 is TGCAGCTTTGGGGAGCGGAACGTCAATGAGCAGTTCTTC.

Of note for this clone: At one end, the junction sequence differs from germline, possibly due to a read error. The chain employs TRBV5-1 and TRBJ1-2, with 9 bases that match TRBD1. CDR3 size: 15 residues. From germline, CDR1 is SGHRS and CDR2 YFSETQ. CDR3 coding DNA: TGCGCCAGCAGGTTGGCAACAGGGGGCTTGTATGGCTACACCTTC. Residues: CASRLATGGLYGYTF. Full variable domain (rest looked up from reference TRBV5-1 and TRBJ1-2): KAGVTQTPRYLIKTRGQQVTLSCSPISGHRSVSWYQQTPGQGLQFLFEYFSETQRNKGNFPGRFSGRQFSNSRSEMNVSTLELGDSALYLCASRLATGGLYGYTFGSGTRLTVV.

This clone was seen a handful of times. The rearrangement uses TRBV5-1 and TRBJ2-1, with 10 bases identical to TRBD2. This CDR3 spans 17 amino acids. J was trimmed by 0 bases and V by 2 bases; bases with no gene match: 5. Germline V gene lookup returns CDR1 SGHRS and CDR2 YFSETQ. The chain's CDR3 is CASSFLAGGFSYNEQFF. The CDR3 nucleotides are TGCGCCAGCAGCTTCTTAGCGGGAGGCTTCTCCTACAATGAGCAGTTCTTC.